These 22 T cell receptor beta chains originate from one sample sequenced in a study of cytotoxic CD8 clonotypes in ibrutinib-treated CLL. Sequenced by immunoSEQ multiplex PCR; TCRdb stores in-frame clones only, minus some. The data hold approximately 84,000 clones, with just over 85% observed a single time. Sequenced material: PBMCs, taken before ibrutinib treatment. The receptors derive from a human donor with chronic lymphocytic leukemia.

This clone was counted a few times. This rearrangement joins TRBV5-4 to TRBJ1-2; 7 positions agree with TRBD1. The junction had 9 bases not matched to a gene; V was cut back by 2 bases and J by 8 bases. This CDR3 comprises 14 residues. Germline CDR1 SGHNT, CDR2 YYREEE (reference sequence). The CDR3 DNA reads as TGTGCCAGCAGCTTTGGAGAGGGGGCATTGGGCTACACCTTC. Translating gives CASSFGEGALGYTF. The variable domain in full, with the rest retrieved from reference TRBV5-4 and TRBJ1-2, is ETGVTQSPTHLIKTRGQQVTLRCSSQSGHNTVSWYQQALGQGPQFIFQYYREEENGRGNFPPRFSGLQFPNYSSELNVNALELDDSALYLCASSFGEGALGYTFGSGTRLTVV.

This clone was observed a handful of times. The rearrangement uses TRBV6-6 and TRBJ1-4, with 9 bases matching TRBD1. The CDR3 spans 15 residues. Trimming removed 4 bases from V and 7 bases from J; junction bases left unmatched: 7. The germline gives CDR1 MNHNY, CDR2 SVGAGI (reference sequence). CDR3 nucleotides: TGTGCCAGCAGTTTACAGGGGGCGTTCGGTGAAAAACTGTTTTTT. Its protein product is CASSLQGAFGEKLFF.

The chain is built from TRBV6-5 and TRBJ1-2; 10 bases match TRBD1. The length of the CDR3 is 15 residues. Germline V gene lookup returns CDR1 MNHEY and CDR2 SVGAGI. Trimming cost V 7 bases and J 0 bases; bases outside gene matches: 5. CDR3 sequence reads: CASKPGQGTNYGYTF. The DNA of the CDR3 is TGTGCCAGCAAGCCGGGACAGGGGACTAACTATGGCTACACCTTC.

The rearrangement links TRBV25-1 to TRBJ1-1; a weak D match, TRBD1 (6 bases). V lost 5 bases and J lost 11, with 18 bases in between. Germline values: CDR1 MGHDK, CDR2 SYGVNS. The CDR3 extends over 13 amino acids. CDR3 sequence (DNA): TGTGCCAGCAGTCCCCTACAGGGCTACGGGGCTTTCTTT. Protein product: CASSPLQGYGAFF.

The DNA of the CDR3 is TGTGCCTCCGGGACGAATTCGAACACCGGGGAGCTGTTTTTT. Translating it yields CASGTNSNTGELFF. This rearrangement joins TRBV30 to TRBJ2-2; TRBD1 or TRBD2 may be the D gene (5 bases each). The CDR3 is made up of 14 amino acids. Germline V gives CDR1 GTSNPN, CDR2 SVGIG (reference sequence). V was shortened by 7 bases and J by 0 bases, with 12 bases between the two germline ends.

This clone was recorded a few times. The chain couples TRBV11-2 to TRBJ1-2; 8 bases are a match to TRBD1. The V and J ends lost 0 bases and 6 bases, in that order; junction bases with no gene match: 6. Germline CDR1 SGHAT, CDR2 FQNNGV. The CDR3 has 15 residues. The CDR3 is CASSLEAGTGDGYTF. The CDR3 DNA sequence: TGTGCCAGCAGCTTAGAAGCCGGGACAGGTGATGGCTACACCTTC.

The gene calls are TRBV2 and TRBJ1-2; unclear D gene. Between the trimmed V and J ends, which lost 10 bases and 0 bases, there was a span of 12 bases. CDR1 is SNHLY, CDR2 FYNNEI, per germline. The CDR3 runs 13 residues. Here the CDR3 reads CATTFEANYGYTF. The CDR3 region has the DNA TGTGCCACTACCTTTGAGGCTAACTATGGCTACACCTTC.

The V and J genes are TRBV5-4 and TRBJ2-2, with TRBD1 matching 8 bases. Losses at the gene ends were 5 bases for V and 6 bases for J; bases not matched to a gene: 6. This CDR3 is 14 amino acids long. CDR1 and CDR2 from the germline V gene are SGHNT and YYREEE (reference sequence). The CDR3 here is CASSSRGRPGELFF. As DNA, the CDR3 is TGTGCCAGCAGTTCCAGGGGGCGCCCCGGGGAGCTGTTTTTT.

The J gene is TRBJ1-5, the V gene TRBV6-4; D is uncertain. Germline loops: CDR1 MRHNA, CDR2 SNTAGT. With 4 bases removed from V and 6 bases from J, the gap between germline ends came to 10 bases. This CDR3 is 13 amino acids long. This CDR3 reads CASSGALGQPQHF. CDR3 sequence (DNA): TGTGCCAGCAGTGGGGCCTTGGGTCAGCCCCAGCATTTT.

The chain carries TRBV27 and TRBJ2-7; D possibly uses TRBD1 or TRBD2 (6 bases each). This CDR3 has 17 amino acids. Deletions cut 1 base from V and 6 bases from J, with 22 bases between. CDR1 and CDR2 from the germline V gene are MNHEY and SMNVEV (reference sequence). The CDR3 sequence is CASSLWGRAGRFGEQYF. CDR3 nucleotides: TGTGCCAGCAGTTTATGGGGGCGAGCGGGCCGGTTTGGCGAGCAGTACTTC.

The rearrangement uses TRBV5-4 and TRBJ1-3; TRBD1 agrees at 9 bases. The V and J ends lost 3 bases and 2 bases, in that order; junction bases with no gene match: 6. This CDR3 has 16 residues. Germline V gene data show CDR1 as SGHNT and CDR2 as YYREEE (reference sequence). CDR3 sequence reads: CASSYPQGAAGNTIYF. The CDR3, as DNA: TGTGCCAGCAGCTACCCACAGGGGGCAGCTGGAAACACCATATATTTT.

This sequence joins TRBV19 and TRBJ1-1; D call uncertain. The CDR3 consists of 13 residues. V lost 7 bases and J 2 bases, leaving 11 bases between the germline ends. Germline V gives CDR1 LNHDA, CDR2 SQIVND (reference sequence). CDR3 protein: CASTKDRNTEAFF. DNA of the CDR3: TGTGCCAGTACTAAGGACCGTAACACTGAAGCTTTCTTT. Full variable domain (missing parts from reference TRBV19 and TRBJ1-1): DGGITQSPKYLFRKEGQNVTLSCEQNLNHDAMYWYRQDPGQGLRLIYYSQIVNDFQKGDIAEGYSVSREKKESFPLTVTSAQKNPTAFYLCASTKDRNTEAFFGQGTRLTVV.

Here the CDR3 DNA reads TGTGCCAGCGGGTACGGGGGCTACGAGCAGTACTTC. Protein: CASGYGGYEQYF. This chain links TRBV28 with TRBJ2-7; weak D call: TRBD2 (6 bases). V lost 8 bases, J lost 3 bases, and 11 bases lay in between. The CDR3 contains 12 residues. Germline loops: CDR1 MDHEN, CDR2 SYDVKM.

The V gene is TRBV6-6, the J gene TRBJ2-3; D gene unclear. The CDR3 has 15 amino acids. From germline, CDR1 is MNHNY and CDR2 SVGAGI (reference sequence). V lost 0 bases and J lost 2, with 9 bases in between. CDR3 residues: CASSYSGDNTDTQYF. The DNA of the CDR3 is TGTGCCAGCAGTTACTCTGGGGATAACACAGATACGCAGTATTTT.

This sequence joins TRBV11-2 and TRBJ2-6; 8 bases line up with TRBD1. J gave up 0 bases and V 2 bases, and 3 bases lay outside the gene matches. The CDR3 sequence is 17 residues long. The germline V gene encodes CDR1 SGHAT and CDR2 FQNNGV. CDR3 in amino acids: CASSLQQGASGANVLTF. In DNA form, the CDR3 reads TGTGCCAGCAGCTTACAGCAGGGGGCCTCTGGGGCCAACGTCCTGACTTTC.

The genes are TRBV28 and TRBJ1-5, with 7 positions matching TRBD1. CDR3 length equals 14 residues. Per the germline V gene, CDR1 is MDHEN and CDR2 is SYDVKM. V trimming: 6 bases; J trimming: 3 bases; junction bases outside the gene matches: 5. The CDR3 loop reads CASSLTGSNQPQHF. CDR3 in DNA: TGTGCCAGCAGCCTGACAGGGTCCAATCAGCCCCAGCATTTT.

The genes are TRBV2 and TRBJ2-3; weak D call: TRBD1 (5 bases). The length of the CDR3 is 15 residues. V lost 2 bases to trimming and J lost 1 base, with 10 bases between them. Germline CDR1 is SNHLY and CDR2 is FYNNEI. DNA for the CDR3: TGTGCCAGCAGTGAACAGGGCCGGGGCACAGATACGCAGTATTTT. As protein: CASSEQGRGTDTQYF.

The count of this clone is one. This chain links TRBV28 with TRBJ2-7; possibly TRBD2 for D (6 bases). This CDR3 spans 14 amino acids. V was pared by 8 bases and J by 5 bases, with 19 bases between. Germline assignment: CDR1 MDHEN and CDR2 SYDVKM. This CDR3 is CASGTGVTIHEQYF. In DNA, the CDR3 is TGTGCCAGCGGTACGGGAGTCACGATCCACGAGCAGTACTTC.

J is TRBJ2-7 and V is TRBV7-9; weak D call: TRBD2 (6 bases). The CDR3 runs to 13 residues. V was clipped by 5 bases and J by 4 bases, with 12 bases between them. Per the germline V gene, CDR1 is SEHNR and CDR2 is FQNEAQ (reference sequence). The CDR3 protein is CASSPMGLYEQYF. CDR3 DNA: TGTGCCAGCAGCCCCATGGGACTTTACGAGCAGTACTTC.

The chain carries TRBV27 and TRBJ1-1; possibly TRBD1 for D (6 bases). V lost 2 bases to trimming and J lost 7 bases, with 20 bases between them. The CDR3 loop spans 16 amino acids. From germline, CDR1 is MNHEY and CDR2 SMNVEV (reference sequence). CDR3 sequence reads: CASSLRINRANFEAFF. Here the CDR3 DNA reads TGTGCCAGCAGTTTACGGATTAACAGGGCAAATTTTGAAGCTTTCTTT.

This clone appeared a single time. The chain recombines TRBV28 with TRBJ2-5, with D possibly being TRBD2 (6 bases). Germline CDR1 reads MDHEN; CDR2 reads SYDVKM. The CDR3 runs to 19 residues. The germline V and J ends were trimmed by 6 bases and 10 bases, with 36 bases remaining between them. This CDR3 reads CASRHFPLARAKKNQNQYF. CDR3 DNA: TGTGCCAGCAGACATTTCCCACTAGCTAGAGCTAAGAAGAATCAAAACCAGTACTTC. Drawing the rest from reference TRBV28 and TRBJ2-5, the complete variable domain is DVKVTQSSRYLVKRTGEKVFLECVQDMDHENMFWYRQDPGLGLRLIYFSYDVKMKEKGDIPEGYSVSREKKERFSLILESASTNQTSMYLCASRHFPLARAKKNQNQYFGPGTRLLVL.

The chain combines TRBV19 with TRBJ2-1, with 13 bases that match TRBD2. J lost 5 bases, V lost 1 base, and 5 bases had no gene match. The CDR3 loop spans 17 amino acids. Germline V gene sequence: CDR1 LNHDA, CDR2 SQIVND (reference sequence). For the CDR3, the DNA is TGTGCCAGTAGTATAGCTATACTAGCGGGAGGGAACAATGAGCAGTTCTTC. It yields the protein CASSIAILAGGNNEQFF.